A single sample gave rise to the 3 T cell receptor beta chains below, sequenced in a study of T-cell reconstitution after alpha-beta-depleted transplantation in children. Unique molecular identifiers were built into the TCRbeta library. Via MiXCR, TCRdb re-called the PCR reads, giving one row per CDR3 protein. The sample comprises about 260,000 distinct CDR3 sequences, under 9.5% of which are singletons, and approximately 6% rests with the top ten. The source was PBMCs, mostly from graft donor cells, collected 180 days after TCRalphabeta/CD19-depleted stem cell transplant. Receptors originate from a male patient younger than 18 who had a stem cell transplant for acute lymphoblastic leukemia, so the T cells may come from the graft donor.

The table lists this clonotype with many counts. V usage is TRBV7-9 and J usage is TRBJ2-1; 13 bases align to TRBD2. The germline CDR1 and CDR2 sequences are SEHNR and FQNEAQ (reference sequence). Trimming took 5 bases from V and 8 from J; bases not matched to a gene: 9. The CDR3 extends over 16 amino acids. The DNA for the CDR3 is TGTGCCAGCAGCCCGAGACTAGCGGGAGGATTGGATGAGCAGTTCTTC. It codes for CASSPRLAGGLDEQFF.

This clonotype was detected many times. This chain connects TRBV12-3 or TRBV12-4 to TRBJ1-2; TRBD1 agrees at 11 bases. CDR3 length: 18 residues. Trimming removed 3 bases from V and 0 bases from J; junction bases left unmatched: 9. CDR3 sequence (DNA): TGTGCCAGCAGTTTCGGACCCGGACAGGGGGCGCCTAACTATGGCTACACCTTC. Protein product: CASSFGPGQGAPNYGYTF.

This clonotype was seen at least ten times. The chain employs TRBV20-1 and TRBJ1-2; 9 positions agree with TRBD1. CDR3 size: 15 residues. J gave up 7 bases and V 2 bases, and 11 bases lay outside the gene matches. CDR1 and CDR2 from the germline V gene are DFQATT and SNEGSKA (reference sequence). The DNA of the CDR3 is TGCAGTGCTAGAAAAGACAGGGGGGGATATGGTGGCTACACCTTC. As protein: CSARKDRGGYGGYTF.